The clone carrying this TCR beta chain was seen many times. Its antigen is unidentified. CDR3 length: 14 residues. Germline V lookup: CDR1 LGHDT, CDR2 YNNKEL (reference sequence). V lost 4 bases, J lost 5 bases, and 14 bases lay in between. Presentation of ophthalmopathy in the donors involved moderate-to-severe activity, CAS ≥3, NOSPECS ≥4 and a duration under 3 months. Each diagnosis was determined on the basis of clinical symptoms, serum thyroxine, TRAb, thyroid ultrasound and orbital computed tomography. This sample is drawn from a study of Graves' ophthalmopathy and Graves' hyperthyroidism. Whole-study results and caveats: Among expanded thyroid clonotypes above 0.001 frequency, most also occurred in blood. This model predicted ophthalmopathy progression (sensitivity approximately 68%, specificity 72.22%).

The TCR beta CDR3 regions underwent amplification from RNA transcripts. Amplification began with first-round RT-PCR using HTBI primers, then second-round multiplex PCR was performed. TCRdb re-analysed the multiplex PCR reads in MiXCR, keeping a single row per CDR3 protein. The sample contains fewer than 600,000 distinct CDR3 sequences, about 15% of which appear only once. The source material was blood. This receptor was identified in a woman aged 25-40 years with Graves' ophthalmopathy. This chain connects TRBV3-1 to TRBJ2-5; D not resolved. The CDR3 nucleotides are TGTGCCAGCAGCCCCCCGACCCTAGGGGAGACCCAGTACTTC. Protein product: CASSPPTLGETQYF.